This TCR beta chain was captured by sequencing in a study of blood T cell repertoires in COVID-19. Study context: The cDNA or gDNA used as material had been derived from T cells, B-cell-depleted T cells, or PBMCs.

Looked up from germline, CDR1 is MGHDK and CDR2 is SYGVNS. Trimming pared 1 base from V and 6 bases from J, leaving 6 bases between. The CDR3 has 12 residues. In the study's own analysis: The authors estimated nucleated cell counts from reference gene primer amplification. Some clones are missing from TCRdb's copy, which holds only in-frame ones; the method was immunoSEQ multiplex PCR. From that table come the V and J calls and clone size; the DNA was used to work out D and trimming. The data hold about 76,000 clones, with roughly 90% observed a single time. The chain carries TRBV25-1 and TRBJ1-2, with a possible D match to TRBD1 (6 bases). What was sequenced was peripheral blood. This TCR came from a human donor in a cohort sampled during active COVID-19. CDR3 DNA sequence: TGTGCCAGCAGTGAATGGACAGATGGCTACACCTTC. Protein product: CASSEWTDGYTF.